Listed here are 24 T cell receptor beta chains from one sample, sequenced in a study of CD8 T cells in ankylosing spondylitis. TCRdb reprocessed the 5' RACE reads with MiXCR, giving one entry per CDR3 protein. Of 150,000 to 200,000 distinct CDR3 sequences detected, roughly a third appear once; the ten largest clones hold around 6.2%. The sample consisted of synovial fluid, either unsorted or a sorted T cell fraction (not recorded which). Every receptor here comes from a male donor with ankylosing spondylitis.

This chain joins TRBV6-1 and TRBJ2-7; tentatively, D is TRBD2 (6 bases). Germline V CDR1 and CDR2: MNHNS, SASEGT. Trimming removed 6 bases at V and 1 base at J, with 13 bases between. CDR3 length: 14 amino acids. The DNA for the CDR3 is TGTGCCAGCAGGGGGACTCCGCAATCCTACGAGCAGTACTTC. It yields the protein CASRGTPQSYEQYF.

The chain recombines TRBV20-1 with TRBJ1-1, with TRBD1 as a possible D gene (6 bases). V was pared by 5 bases and J by 5 bases, with 15 bases between. The CDR3 consists of 13 residues. Germline V gene lookup returns CDR1 DFQATT and CDR2 SNEGSKA (reference sequence). The CDR3 here is CSAPSEGGTEAFF. The CDR3 DNA sequence: TGCAGTGCTCCCTCTGAGGGGGGGACTGAAGCTTTCTTT.

This clonotype has a handful of counts. The chain combines TRBV2 with TRBJ1-4; D remains ambiguous. Germline lookup yields CDR1 SNHLY and CDR2 FYNNEI. With 3 bases removed from V and 2 bases from J, the gap between germline ends came to 10 bases. The CDR3 runs to 15 residues. DNA of the CDR3: TGTGCCAGCAGTGATGGGAGGGCCACTAATGAAAAACTGTTTTTT. Residues: CASSDGRATNEKLFF. The full variable domain, with the rest looked up from reference TRBV2 and TRBJ1-4, is EPEVTQTPSHQVTQMGQEVILRCVPISNHLYFYWYRQILGQKVEFLVSFYNNEISEKSEIFDDQFSVERPDGSNFTLKIRSTKLEDSAMYFCASSDGRATNEKLFFGSGTQLSVL.

This clonotype was detected a few times. The rearrangement links TRBV20-1 to TRBJ1-1; D may be TRBD1 (5 bases). There are 11 residues in the CDR3. The germline CDR1 and CDR2 sequences are DFQATT and SNEGSKA (reference sequence). Between the trimmed V and J ends, which lost 1 base and 10 bases, there was a span of 10 bases. CDR3 DNA: TGCAGTGCTAGAGGACTCCAGGGAGCTTTCTTT. Protein: CSARGLQGAFF.

This clonotype came up a few times. The rearrangement links TRBV5-1 to TRBJ2-5, with D possibly matching TRBD1 (6 bases). The germline CDR1 and CDR2 sequences are SGHRS and YFSETQ. This CDR3 comprises 14 residues. V lost 4 bases and J lost 1, with 11 bases in between. The CDR3 nucleotides are TGCGCCAGCAGCGCTTCAGGGGTCCAAGAGACCCAGTACTTC. This codes for CASSASGVQETQYF. The whole variable domain, remainder taken from reference TRBV5-1 and TRBJ2-5, is KAGVTQTPRYLIKTRGQQVTLSCSPISGHRSVSWYQQTPGQGLQFLFEYFSETQRNKGNFPGRFSGRQFSNSRSEMNVSTLELGDSALYLCASSASGVQETQYFGPGTRLLVL.

The chain joins TRBV6-1 to TRBJ2-1, with D possibly called TRBD1 or TRBD2 (6 bases each). Germline V gene sequence: CDR1 MNHNS, CDR2 SASEGT. Trimming cost V 5 bases and J 9 bases, with 11 bases left between them. This CDR3 has 12 residues. CDR3 sequence: CASSRGPGEQFF. The CDR3 DNA follows: TGTGCCAGCAGTCGGGGGCCCGGTGAGCAGTTCTTC.

This clonotype has a count of ten or more. This chain links TRBV24-1 with TRBJ2-3; D is unclear. Germline V gene lookup returns CDR1 KGHDR and CDR2 SFDVKD. The CDR3 runs 11 residues. V dropped 9 bases and J dropped 0 bases, with 3 bases sitting between them. The CDR3 DNA reads TGTGCCACCGACAGCACAGATACGCAGTATTTT. Protein sequence: CATDSTDTQYF.

The gene calls are TRBV5-4 and TRBJ1-4; TRBD1 is a possible D gene (6 bases). Germline CDR1 is SGHNT and CDR2 is YYREEE (reference sequence). This CDR3 spans 16 amino acids. Deletions cut 3 bases from V and 6 bases from J, with 18 bases between. The CDR3 coding sequence is TGTGCCAGCAGCTCGACGCGGGGGGCAATGGATGAAAAACTGTTTTTT. Amino acid sequence: CASSSTRGAMDEKLFF.

The chain employs TRBV6-5 and TRBJ1-2; D uncertain. Germline lookup yields CDR1 MNHEY and CDR2 SVGAGI. This CDR3 comprises 13 residues. V lost 2 bases and J 10 bases, leaving 14 bases between the germline ends. The CDR3 protein is CASSYPPMGIYTF. The CDR3 coding sequence is TGTGCCAGCAGTTACCCCCCAATGGGAATCTACACCTTC.

The chain couples TRBV29-1 to TRBJ1-1, with unresolved D. Per germline, CDR1 SQVTM and CDR2 ANQGSEA. V was shortened by 7 bases and J by 1 base, with 10 bases between the two germline ends. The CDR3 contains 12 residues. CDR3 bases: TGCAGCGCGGGGAATTCGAACACTGAAGCTTTCTTT. Translation: CSAGNSNTEAFF. The full variable domain, rest sourced from reference TRBV29-1 and TRBJ1-1, is SAVISQKPSRDICQRGTSLTIQCQVDSQVTMMFWYRQQPGQSLTLIATANQGSEATYESGFVIDKFPISRPNLTFSTLTVSNMSPEDSSIYLCSAGNSNTEAFFGQGTRLTVV.

This clonotype was detected only a few times. In nucleotides, the CDR3 is TGTGCCAGCGCCGGACTAGCGGGAGCCTACAATGAGCAGTTCTTC. It translates to CASAGLAGAYNEQFF. The chain couples TRBV3-1 to TRBJ2-1, with TRBD2 matching 13 bases. The CDR3 extends over 15 amino acids. V shed 8 bases, J shed 2 bases, and the junction held 3 bases outside the gene matches. Germline CDR1 reads LGHDT; CDR2 reads YNNKEL (reference sequence).

The J gene is TRBJ1-2, the V gene TRBV5-1, with D possibly being TRBD1 (5 bases). Germline V gene lookup returns CDR1 SGHRS and CDR2 YFSETQ. V was pared by 3 bases and J by 0 bases, with 6 bases between. The CDR3 spans 13 residues. This chain's CDR3 is CASSSGPNYGYTF. The DNA for the CDR3 is TGCGCCAGCAGCTCGGGGCCTAACTATGGCTACACCTTC.

The sample holds a few counts of this clonotype. V and J are TRBV6-1 and TRBJ2-1, with TRBD1 identical over 8 bases. The CDR3 spans 16 residues. The germline V gene has CDR1 MNHNS and CDR2 SASEGT. The junction had 10 bases not matched to a gene; V was cut back by 7 bases and J by 2 bases. The CDR3, as DNA: TGTGCCAGCAACCCAGGGGGCGGGGTGACCTACAATGAGCAGTTCTTC. Its translation is CASNPGGGVTYNEQFF.

This chain joins TRBV7-6 and TRBJ2-3, with D possibly TRBD2 on 5 matching bases. The length of the CDR3 is 17 residues. Deletions cut 1 base from V and 3 bases from J, with 17 bases between. CDR1 and CDR2 from the germline V gene are SGHVS and FNYEAQ. This CDR3 reads CASSLVPGTTDTDTQYF. The CDR3 coding sequence is TGTGCCAGCAGCTTAGTTCCGGGAACGACGGATACAGATACGCAGTATTTT.

Of note for this clonotype: The junction differs from germline at one of its ends, possibly a read error. The chain joins TRBV7-9 to TRBJ2-7, with a tentative D call TRBD2 (6 bases). The CDR3 consists of 13 residues. From germline, CDR1 is SEHNR and CDR2 FQNEAQ (reference sequence). The DNA of the CDR3 is TGTGCCAGCAGCTTATGGGACTCCAACGAGCAGTACTTC. It translates to CASSLWDSNEQYF.

There are a few counts of this clonotype. The V and J genes are TRBV10-3 and TRBJ1-1, with D possibly being TRBD1 (5 bases). Deletions cut 2 bases from V and 5 bases from J, with 18 bases between. Germline CDR1 reads ENHRY; CDR2 reads SYGVKD. The CDR3 runs 16 residues. The CDR3 sequence: CAISEGRDGASTEAFF. In DNA, the CDR3 is TGTGCCATCAGTGAGGGAAGGGACGGAGCGTCGACTGAAGCTTTCTTT.

This chain links TRBV4-2 with TRBJ2-7; D is perhaps TRBD1 or TRBD2 (5 bases each). Trimming stripped 4 bases from V and 4 bases from J, with 17 bases between. CDR3 length: 15 amino acids. Germline-derived CDR1 and CDR2 are LGHNA and YNFKEQ. CDR3 sequence (DNA): TGTGCCAGCAGCCGCAGGGACGGCGACTCTTACGAGCAGTACTTC. This gives the protein CASSRRDGDSYEQYF.

DNA of the CDR3: TGCGCCAGCAGCTTCTCGTCACGCTCCGGAGATACGCAGTATTTT. Translated: CASSFSSRSGDTQYF. The V gene is TRBV5-1, the J gene TRBJ2-3; no clear D. Looked up from germline, CDR1 is SGHRS and CDR2 is YFSETQ. This CDR3 is 15 amino acids long. V was trimmed by 2 bases and J by 5 bases, leaving 15 bases between them.

The chain couples TRBV11-2 to TRBJ2-3; the D is unclear. The CDR3 runs to 13 residues. Germline loops: CDR1 SGHAT, CDR2 FQNNGV. Trimming took 3 bases from V and 4 from J, leaving 8 bases between them. Here the CDR3 DNA reads TGTGCCAGCAGCTTTTCCGCCCCAGATACGCAGTATTTT. This translates into CASSFSAPDTQYF.

Ten or more counts support this clonotype. The V and J genes are TRBV5-1 and TRBJ1-2; 8 bases map to TRBD1. Germline loops: CDR1 SGHRS, CDR2 YFSETQ. After removal of 0 bases from V and 3 bases from J, the junction contained 4 bases not matched to a gene. This CDR3 is 15 amino acids long. CDR3 region: CASSLGQGTHYGYTF. In nucleotides, the CDR3 is TGCGCCAGCAGCTTGGGACAGGGGACGCACTATGGCTACACCTTC.

This clonotype was observed a few times. The chain is built from TRBV28 and TRBJ2-7; 8 bases fit TRBD1. This CDR3 is built from 15 residues. Germline V gene data show CDR1 as MDHEN and CDR2 as SYDVKM. V lost 6 bases and J lost 3; bases outside the gene matches: 10. The CDR3 sequence is CASSPGGAISYEQYF. The CDR3 nucleotides read TGTGCCAGCAGCCCAGGGGGCGCGATCAGCTACGAGCAGTACTTC.

At least ten counts were recorded for this clonotype. The DNA of the CDR3 is TGTGCCAGCGCGGGGGACGGGGGAAACACCGGGGAGCTGTTTTTT. Protein sequence: CASAGDGGNTGELFF. The chain recombines TRBV7-2 with TRBJ2-2; 7 bases line up with TRBD2. The germline V gene has CDR1 SGHTA and CDR2 FQGNSA. The CDR3 covers 15 residues. With V trimmed by 8 bases and J by 2 bases, 8 bases remained unmatched.

In this sample, this clonotype turned up a few times. The gene calls are TRBV3-1 and TRBJ1-2, with a possible D match to TRBD1 (6 bases). This CDR3 is built from 15 residues. CDR1 LGHDT and CDR2 YNNKEL come from the germline V gene (reference sequence). Trimming left V 0 bases short and J 4 bases short, with 12 bases between. DNA for the CDR3: TGTGCCAGCAGCCAAGATATGGGGGCGGGCTATGGCTACACCTTC. Translating gives CASSQDMGAGYGYTF.

V gene TRBV6-1 combines with J gene TRBJ2-7, with 7 bases that match TRBD1. The CDR3 runs to 13 residues. Germline CDR1 MNHNS, CDR2 SASEGT. J lost 2 bases, V lost 10 bases, and 8 bases had no gene match. In nucleotides, the CDR3 is TGTGCCACCACCGGGACAGCGACCTACGAGCAGTACTTC. Amino acids: CATTGTATYEQYF.